The entry that follows covers one T cell receptor (beta chain) sequence. The antigen is undetermined. The repertoire was sequenced with immunoSEQ multiplex PCR; TCRdb's copy has only in-frame clones and lacks some. The table has roughly 410,000 clones, about 96% seen once; the top ten hold around 0.32%. The source of the sample is a study of shared clonotypes between healthy human individuals. Points from the study as a whole: The study sampled only blood, and tissue repertoires likely differ. Among donors, sharing of clonotypes was expected to be affected by sequencing depth. Naive subsets tended to show greater estimated richness than memory subsets.

The CDR3 runs to 19 residues. Germline CDR1 MNHEY, CDR2 SMNVEV (reference sequence). V was pared by 3 bases and J by 5 bases, with 19 bases of the junction left unmatched. The receptor comes from a young man in good health. The specimen sequenced was memory CD8+ T cells sorted from blood. Subset indicated: CD45RO+ cells pooled with CCR7-negative TemRA cells. V usage is TRBV27 and J usage is TRBJ1-1, with 9 bases that match TRBD1. The CDR3 sequence is CASSLSPRQGVYRRTEAFF. The CDR3 DNA reads TGTGCCAGCAGTTTGAGTCCCCGACAGGGGGTTTATCGGCGGACTGAAGCTTTCTTT.